The text below deals with one T cell receptor beta chain. Its antigen is still unknown. The data were obtained in a study of OX40 agonist ivuxolimab in advanced cancers. About the study: Partial responses were recorded for three patients, including one with hepatocellular carcinoma and two with cutaneous melanoma.

Broader study findings: Patients who responded partially at 0.1-3.0 mg/kg showed clonal expansion ranking among the lowest.

Produced via immunoSEQ multiplex PCR; TCRdb's table is partial and in-frame only. This sample has tens of thousands of clones, with about 85% found just once. The V segment lost 0 bases and the J segment 3 bases; nucleotides outside the gene matches: 4. This CDR3 is built from 16 residues. Germline loops: CDR1 SGHTA, CDR2 FQGTGA. Blood sampling was done at baseline, cycle 4 day 1, and cycle 7 day 1. The chain carries TRBV7-3 and TRBJ2-1; 8 positions agree with TRBD1. The TCR originated in an adult with an advanced solid tumor such as melanoma, head and neck, liver or kidney cancer. Sequenced here: CD4+ or CD8+ T cells sorted from blood, sampled in a trial of the OX40 agonist ivuxolimab. The CDR3 DNA sequence: TGTGCCAGCAGCTTAACGGACAGGGAGTACTACAATGAGCAGTTCTTC. Its protein is CASSLTDREYYNEQFF. The full variable domain, rest sourced from reference TRBV7-3 and TRBJ2-1, is GAGVSQTPSNKVTEKGKYVELRCDPISGHTALYWYRQSLGQGPEFLIYFQGTGAADDSGLPNDRFFAVRPEGSVSTLKIQRTERGDSAVYLCASSLTDREYYNEQFFGPGTRLTVL.